This record covers a single T cell receptor (beta chain). The sample belongs to a study of cytomegalovirus exposure and HLA in healthy donors. Germline V lookup: CDR1 MNHEY, CDR2 SVGAGI. The CDR3 spans 14 residues. V gave up 2 bases and J gave up 6 bases; unmatched junction bases: 2. PCR involved 60 Vbeta and 13 Jbeta primers. Some clones are missing from TCRdb's copy, which holds only in-frame ones; the method was immunoSEQ multiplex PCR. Among some 97,000 clones listed, around 80% were seen once. The receptor was derived from a female donor in good health and CMV-seropositive. The chain employs TRBV6-5 and TRBJ1-5, with TRBD1 matching over 9 bases. The sequenced sample consisted of PBMCs. CDR3 bases: TGTGCCAGCAGTTACGGGACAGGGACTCAGCCCCAGCATTTT. Amino acids: CASSYGTGTQPQHF.